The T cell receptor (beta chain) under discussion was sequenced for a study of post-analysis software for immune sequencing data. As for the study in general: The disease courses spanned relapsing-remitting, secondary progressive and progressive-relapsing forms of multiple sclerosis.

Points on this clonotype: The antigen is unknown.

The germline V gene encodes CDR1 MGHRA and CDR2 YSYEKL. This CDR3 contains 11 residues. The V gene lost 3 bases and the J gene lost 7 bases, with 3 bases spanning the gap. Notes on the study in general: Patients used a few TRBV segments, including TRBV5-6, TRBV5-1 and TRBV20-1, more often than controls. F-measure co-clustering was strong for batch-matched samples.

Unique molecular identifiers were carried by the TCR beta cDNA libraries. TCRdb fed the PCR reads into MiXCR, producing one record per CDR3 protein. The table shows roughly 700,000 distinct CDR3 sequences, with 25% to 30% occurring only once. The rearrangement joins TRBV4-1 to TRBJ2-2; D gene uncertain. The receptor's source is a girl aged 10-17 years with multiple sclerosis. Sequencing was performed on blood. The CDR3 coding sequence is TGCGCCAGCAGCCAGGGCGGGGAGCTGTTTTTT. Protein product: CASSQGGELFF.